Reported below is one TCR beta chain. Germline V lookup: CDR1 SEHNR, CDR2 FQNEAQ (reference sequence). This CDR3 has 14 residues. The V segment lost 5 bases and the J segment 2 bases; nucleotides outside the gene matches: 5. The record originates from a study of blood T cell repertoires in COVID-19. Study at large: T cells, B-cell-depleted T cells, or PBMCs supplied cDNA or gDNA.

Per the original methods: Reference gene primer amplification gave estimated nucleated cell counts. Method: immunoSEQ multiplex PCR; TCRdb's copy keeps in-frame clones and lacks some. V, J and clone size reflect that table, while D and trimming were determined from the DNA. The sample gives under 200,000 clones, about 88% of which show up once; 1.5% to 2% is in the top ten. This chain links TRBV7-9 with TRBJ1-1, with 7 bases identical to TRBD1. The sample taken for sequencing was peripheral blood. The sequence was collected from a man between 18 and 35 years old with active or convalescent COVID-19. The CDR3 reads CASSPGQTNTEAFF. In DNA form, the CDR3 reads TGTGCCAGCAGCCCGGGACAGACCAACACTGAAGCTTTCTTT.